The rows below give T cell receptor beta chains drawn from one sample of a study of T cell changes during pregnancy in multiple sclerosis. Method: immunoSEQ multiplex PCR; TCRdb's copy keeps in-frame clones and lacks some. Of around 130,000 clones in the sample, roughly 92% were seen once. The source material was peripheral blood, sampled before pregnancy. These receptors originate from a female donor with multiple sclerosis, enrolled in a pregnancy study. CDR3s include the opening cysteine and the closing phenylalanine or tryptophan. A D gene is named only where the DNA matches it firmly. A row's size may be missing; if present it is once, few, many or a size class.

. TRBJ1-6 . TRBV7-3 CASQEGANSPLHF TGTGCCAGCCAAGAGGGAGCTAATTCACCCCTCCACTTT
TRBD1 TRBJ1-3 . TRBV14 CASSEGQRTHSGNTIYF TGTGCCAGCAGCGAGGGACAGCGAACTCACTCTGGAAACACCATATATTTT
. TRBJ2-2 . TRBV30 CARKSGRTGELFF TGTGCTCGGAAGTCAGGGAGGACCGGGGAGCTGTTTTTT
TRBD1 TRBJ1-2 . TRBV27 CASSSTGGVYGYTF TGTGCCAGCAGTTCGACAGGGGGCGTCTATGGCTACACCTTC
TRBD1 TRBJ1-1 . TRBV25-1 CASSKTGGVKAFF TGTGCCAGCAGTAAGACAGGGGGCGTGAAAGCTTTCTTT
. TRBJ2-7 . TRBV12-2 CASRGASGGFPYEQYF TGTGCAAGTCGCGGAGCTAGCGGGGGGTTCCCCTACGAGCAGTACTTC
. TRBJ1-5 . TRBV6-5 CASSPSAGPQPQHF TGTGCCAGCAGTCCCTCCGCAGGCCCCCAGCCCCAGCATTTT
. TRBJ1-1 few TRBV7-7 CASSLGTDTEAFF TGTGCCAGCAGCTTAGGTACGGACACTGAAGCTTTCTTT
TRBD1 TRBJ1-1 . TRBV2 CASRDRVGTEAFF TGTGCCAGCAGGGACAGGGTAGGAACTGAAGCTTTCTTT
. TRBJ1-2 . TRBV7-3 CASRRSSGGAENYGYTF TGTGCCAGCAGAAGGTCATCGGGGGGCGCCGAGAACTATGGCTACACCTTC
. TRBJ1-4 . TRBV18 CASSFVSQALNEKLFF TGTGCCAGCTCATTCGTGTCGCAGGCCCTTAATGAAAAACTGTTTTTT
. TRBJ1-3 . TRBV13 CASSLQGAGNTIYF TGTGCCAGCAGCTTACAGGGCGCCGGAAACACCATATATTTT
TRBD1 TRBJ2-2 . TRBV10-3 CAIGQESNTGELFF TGTGCCATCGGACAGGAGTCGAACACCGGGGAGCTGTTTTTT
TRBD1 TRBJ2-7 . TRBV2 CASSAPRGQSPYEQYF TGTGCCAGCAGTGCTCCCAGGGGACAGAGTCCCTACGAGCAGTACTTC
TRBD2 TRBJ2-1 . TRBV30 CAWRTPRASGNEQFF TGTGCCTGGAGGACCCCGAGGGCTAGCGGGAATGAGCAGTTCTTC
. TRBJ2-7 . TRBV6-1 CAISESNPGVVRHEQYF TGTGCCATCAGTGAGTCGAATCCGGGTGTGGTGCGCCACGAGCAGTACTTC
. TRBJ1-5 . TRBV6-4 CASSDSRWVGSNQPQHF TGTGCCAGCAGTGACTCGAGGTGGGTGGGTAGCAATCAGCCCCAGCATTTT
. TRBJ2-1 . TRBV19 CASSNRNYNEQFF TGTGCCAGTAGTAACAGAAATTACAATGAGCAGTTCTTC
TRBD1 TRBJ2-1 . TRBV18 CASSPSLKHRGHYNEQFF TGTGCCAGCTCACCCTCGCTTAAACACAGGGGCCACTACAATGAGCAGTTCTTC
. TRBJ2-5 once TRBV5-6 CASSLVPGSQETQYF TGTGCCAGCAGCTTGGTCCCGGGATCTCAAGAGACCCAGTACTTC
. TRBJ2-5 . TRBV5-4 CASSRGGREETQYF TGTGCCAGCAGCAGGGGGGGGAGGGAAGAGACCCAGTACTTC
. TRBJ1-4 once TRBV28 CASSSRTAEKLFF TGTGCCAGCAGTTCAAGGACAGCCGAAAAACTGTTTTTT
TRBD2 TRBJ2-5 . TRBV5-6 CASSETSGGSGTQYF TGTGCCAGCAGCGAGACTAGCGGGGGGTCGGGGACCCAGTACTTC